This T cell receptor beta chain was captured in a study of T cells in Graves' hyperthyroidism and ophthalmopathy. Uncontrolled infections, other autoimmune diseases, pregnancy or lactation led to exclusion of patients. Blood from later-ophthalmopathy patients was taken at first hyperthyroidism diagnosis. RNA transcripts provided the source from which TCR beta CDR3 regions were amplified. HTBI primers were used for first-round RT-PCR of the TCR CDR3. In TCRdb, the multiplex PCR reads were re-called with MiXCR into one record per CDR3 protein. The sample lists approximately 620,000 distinct CDR3 sequences, 14% seen once, with under 7% in the top ten. Study outcomes and limitations: Most thyroid clonotypes expanded above 0.001 appeared in blood too.

This clonotype was counted only a few times. What it recognizes is unknown. This TCR came from a young woman with Graves' hyperthyroidism that later progressed to Graves' ophthalmopathy. Sequencing was done on a sample of blood.

This CDR3 reads CASSSVTSGRANEQYF. The CDR3 region has the DNA TGTGCCAGCAGCTCCGTGACTAGCGGGAGGGCCAACGAGCAGTACTTC. The rearrangement links TRBV13 to TRBJ2-7, with 14 bases lining up with TRBD2. With V trimmed by 4 bases and J by 5 bases, 7 bases remained unmatched. The CDR3 totals 16 residues. CDR1 and CDR2 from the germline V gene are PRHDT and FYEKMQ (reference sequence).